The source of this T cell receptor beta chain is a study of circulating CD8 cells and anti-PD-1 response in melanoma (TCRdb year 2020). A note on the overall study: Nivolumab was given to patients intravenously at 3 mg/kg every 2 weeks. Of the approximately 13 patients in the melanoma cohort, seven received anti-PD-1 as first-line therapy and six had prior targeted therapy or immunotherapy. On on-treatment samples, PD-1 was detected using a biotinylated anti-human IgG4 antibody. Patients with complete or partial responses were counted as responders, while patients with stable or progressive disease (RECIST v1.1) were counted as non-responders. The TCR repertoire analysis was performed on roughly 11 melanoma patients, comprising 7 non-responders and 4 responders.

A BD FACSAria II cell sorter was used to sort four subsets, defined by PD-1 and/or TIGIT, from live CD3+CD8+TCRalphabeta+ cells. To characterize how relevant each subset is to anti-PD-1 therapy response, circulating CD8 T cells were sorted into four subsets based on PD-1 and TIGIT expression. Both TCR alpha and TCR beta chains were sequenced from each sorted CD8 T-cell subset. Peripheral blood was collected at three points: before the first anti-PD-1 injection, after two injections and after four injections. Ficoll gradient centrifugation was used to isolate PBMCs right away. Until use, PBMCs were cryopreserved in liquid nitrogen in RPMI containing roughly 22% FCS and around 10% DMSO. After thawing, PBMCs were stained with a viability dye and with antibodies against CD3, CD8alpha, TCRalphabeta, PD-1 and TIGIT. Total RNA was extracted with the RNeasy Kit, and every sample reached a RIN above 7. Sequencing was carried out with a NextSeq 500. Starting from roughly 15 ng of total RNA, TCR libraries were made with the QIAseq Immune Repertoire RNA Library Kit, Human TCR Panel. TCR libraries were sequenced on an Illumina NextSeq with a Mid Output V2 kit, and asymmetric 261x41 paired-end reads were used. Every TCR library was diluted to approximately 4 nM, then pooled, denatured and loaded at roughly 0.97 pM. The published analysis was carried out like this. TCR FASTQ files were processed in the QIAGEN GeneGlobe Data Analysis Center, with downstream analysis in R 3.5.2. Clonality was computed as one minus Shannon entropy normalized by the log of the number of unique productive sequences. Fisher exact tests at 5% FDR, run separately within each subset, picked out TRA or TRB clonotypes whose abundance differed between baseline and M1. Clonotypes with differential abundance were classified as emerging, expanding, contracting or non-expanding/contracting. Morisita's overlap index was used to measure repertoire overlap between patients. TCRdb handled the public reads itself, with Q25 trimming in fastp and clone calling in MiXCR, and kept productive beta chains. Identical CDR3 proteins give one entry, which carries the most common genes and DNA. The authors' filters were not applied to this entry. Here the sample has 400 or so distinct CDR3 sequences; roughly 6.2% occur a single time. The ten largest clones add up to around 60% of the sample.

Points the paper makes about the study in general: Because tumor material was not accessible, tumor reactivity was instead assessed by peptide assays on expanded sorted subsets. Experiments were generally performed without replicates because of limited material. The authors pointed out that the cohort included both treatment-naive and previously treated patients, and that this mix could influence the results. Between subsets, repertoires were largely private, with fewer than 8% of TRB clonotypes shared at M1, and the highest sharing was seen between DPOS and TIGIT. The DNEG repertoire was the most diverse; PD-1 and DPOS showed similar, higher clonality, and TIGIT repertoires were the least diverse. Only baseline and M1 samples from a small cohort with few responders were used in the published TCR repertoire comparisons.

CDR1 and CDR2 were assigned from the germline V gene as SGHDN and FVKESK. The cysteine opens and the phenylalanine closes a CDR3 of 13 amino acids. Of all the DNA, just the CDR3 is kept, 39 bases in frame from base 1. Between the V and J ends, shortened by 4 bases and 2 bases respectively, the junction contains 8 bases. This clonotype occurred a few times. What this receptor recognizes is not known. No quality values exist for individual bases; no much larger clone is one base distant. The source is a human donor with melanoma. The chain employs TRBV14 and TRBJ1-1; the D gene identity is not certain. Sequenced material: CD8+ T cells from PBMCs, taken at baseline or after one month of anti-PD-1 therapy (not recorded which). The CDR3 protein: CASSLAKNTEAFF. The DNA is as follows: TGTGCCAGCAGCCTAGCGAAAAACACTGAAGCTTTCTTT.